The 10 T cell receptor beta chains given below trace back to one sample, sequenced in a study of control samples from healthy donors and cancer patients. Repertoires were generated with immunoSEQ multiplex PCR, while TCRdb's copy carries only in-frame clones and drops some. The sample contains 80,000 to 100,000 clones, around nine tenths of which appear only once. Sequenced sample: blood. The receptor set was obtained from a human donor in good health. The donor label of this sample is uncertain.

This chain connects TRBV3-1 (or the pseudogene TRBV3-2) to TRBJ2-5; 8 positions match TRBD2. The J segment lost 4 bases and the V segment lost 0 bases, leaving 7 bases of the junction unmatched. The CDR3 totals 16 residues. Per the germline V gene, CDR1 is LGHDT and CDR2 is YNNKEL (reference sequence). CDR3 residues: CASSQELAGGPETQYF. CDR3 nucleotides: TGTGCCAGCAGCCAAGAACTTGCGGGGGGCCCAGAGACCCAGTACTTC.

This clone has just a few counts. This chain uses TRBV5-6 with TRBJ2-7, with TRBD2 as a possible D gene (6 bases). Trimming cost V 0 bases and J 3 bases, with 10 bases left between them. Germline CDR1 and CDR2: SGHDT and YYEEEE. CDR3 length equals 14 residues. As DNA, the CDR3 is TGTGCCAGCAGCTTGGCGCGGGGAGTCTACGAGCAGTACGTC. Amino acids: CASSLARGVYEQYV.

The chain joins TRBV19 to TRBJ1-4, with 11 bases aligning to TRBD1. The germline V gene encodes CDR1 LNHDA and CDR2 SQIVND (reference sequence). The CDR3 totals 17 residues. V trimming: 5 bases; J trimming: 3 bases; junction bases outside the gene matches: 8. The CDR3 DNA reads TGTGCCAGTAGTCCCCGGACAGGGGGCACTTCTAATGAAAAACTGTTTTTT. Residues: CASSPRTGGTSNEKLFF.

This chain links TRBV3-1 (or the pseudogene TRBV3-2) with TRBJ1-3; D is unclear. Germline assignment: CDR1 LGHDT and CDR2 YNNKEL (reference sequence). The V and J ends lost 0 bases and 0 bases respectively, with 6 bases between them. The CDR3 covers 15 residues. The CDR3 region has the DNA TGTGCCAGCAGCCAAGATACTCGCTCTGGAAACACCATATATTTT. It codes for CASSQDTRSGNTIYF.

The chain joins TRBV5-1 to TRBJ2-1; D call uncertain. This CDR3 region has 17 residues. V lost 1 base, J lost 7 bases, and 21 bases lay in between. Germline assignment: CDR1 SGHRS and CDR2 YFSETQ. The CDR3 sequence: CASSLLPGPKSSNEQFF. The CDR3, as DNA: TGCGCCAGCAGCTTGCTACCCGGGCCAAAAAGCAGTAATGAGCAGTTCTTC. Full variable domain (missing parts from reference TRBV5-1 and TRBJ2-1): KAGVTQTPRYLIKTRGQQVTLSCSPISGHRSVSWYQQTPGQGLQFLFEYFSETQRNKGNFPGRFSGRQFSNSRSEMNVSTLELGDSALYLCASSLLPGPKSSNEQFFGPGTRLTVL.

The V and J genes are TRBV28 and TRBJ1-2, with D perhaps TRBD1 (5 bases). The CDR3 consists of 12 residues. Germline CDR1 is MDHEN and CDR2 is SYDVKM. Trimming took off 4 bases at V and 4 bases at J, with 7 bases between the two ends. CDR3 DNA sequence: TGTGCCAGCAGTTGGGGACCCTATGGCTACACCTTC. This translates into CASSWGPYGYTF.

The CDR3 loop reads CASSQEGWGAVNTIYF. CDR3 DNA: TGTGCCAGCAGCCAAGAGGGGTGGGGAGCTGTCAACACCATATATTTT. The rearrangement uses TRBV3-1 (or the pseudogene TRBV3-2) and TRBJ1-3; unclear D gene. V lost 0 bases to trimming and J lost 7 bases, with 16 bases between them. Germline V CDR1 and CDR2: LGHDT, YNNKEL (reference sequence). CDR3 length: 16 residues.

The V and J genes are TRBV7-2 and TRBJ1-3; no clear D. V lost 2 bases to trimming and J lost 0 bases, with 8 bases between them. CDR3 size: 15 residues. Germline loops: CDR1 SGHTA, CDR2 FQGNSA. The CDR3 coding sequence is TGTGCCAGCAGCTTAATTACAGTCTCTGGAAACACCATATATTTT. As protein: CASSLITVSGNTIYF.

The chain has TRBV7-8 and TRBJ2-1, with a tentative D call TRBD1 (6 bases). Trimming took off 5 bases at V and 8 bases at J, with 16 bases between the two ends. This CDR3 is built from 14 residues. The germline V gene encodes CDR1 SGHVS and CDR2 FQNEAQ. The CDR3 reads CASSARTGSDEQFF. CDR3 in DNA: TGTGCCAGCAGCGCTCGAACAGGGAGCGATGAGCAGTTCTTC. The whole variable domain, filled in from reference TRBV7-8 and TRBJ2-1, reads GAGVSQSPRYKVAKRGQDVALRCDPISGHVSLFWYQQALGQGPEFLTYFQNEAQLDKSGLPSDRFFAERPEGSVSTLKIQRTQQEDSAVYLCASSARTGSDEQFFGPGTRLTVL.

This chain connects TRBV3-1 (or the pseudogene TRBV3-2) to TRBJ1-3; maybe TRBD1 (5 bases). With 3 bases removed from V and 2 bases from J, the gap between germline ends came to 8 bases. The length of the CDR3 is 14 residues. Germline assignment: CDR1 LGHDT and CDR2 YNNKEL (reference sequence). This CDR3 reads CASSHPGTGNTIYF. The DNA for the CDR3 is TGTGCCAGCAGCCACCCAGGGACTGGAAACACCATATATTTT.